Shown below are 27 T cell receptor beta chains from a single sample sequenced in a study of cytomegalovirus exposure and HLA in healthy donors. A multiplex PCR was run with 60 Vbeta primers and 13 Jbeta primers. Clones were sequenced by immunoSEQ multiplex PCR, and TCRdb holds only the in-frame ones, with some missing. In the table there are about 37,000 clones, 70% to 75% of which are singletons. Sequencing used PBMCs. Receptor source: a man aged 25-40 years in good health and CMV-seronegative.

The chain couples TRBV7-2 to TRBJ2-7; possible D gene TRBD1, 5 bases. CDR3 length equals 13 residues. Germline values: CDR1 SGHTA, CDR2 FQGNSA. V was shortened by 4 bases and J by 7 bases, with 14 bases between the two germline ends. In DNA, the CDR3 is TGTGCCAGCAGCTCCTCAACAGGTCGGGAGCAGTACTTC. Its translation: CASSSSTGREQYF.

This chain links TRBV29-1 with TRBJ2-1; TRBD2 aligns across 7 bases. After removal of 4 bases from V and 6 bases from J, the junction contained 9 bases not matched to a gene. Germline CDR1 SQVTM, CDR2 ANQGSEA. This CDR3 spans 14 amino acids. In DNA, the CDR3 is TGCAGCGTTGGCCCCGTAGGCGGGAGCAATGAGCAGTTCTTC. Translated, it gives CSVGPVGGSNEQFF.

This clone was seen only a few times. This chain uses TRBV7-8 with TRBJ2-3; 8 positions agree with TRBD2. From germline, CDR1 is SGHVS and CDR2 FQNEAQ. V lost 2 bases and J lost 2; bases outside the gene matches: 12. This CDR3 has 18 residues. CDR3 nucleotide sequence: TGTGCCAGCAGCTTAATTCGTTCGAGCGGGGGAAACACAGATACGCAGTATTTT. This translates into CASSLIRSSGGNTDTQYF.

The chain joins TRBV9 to TRBJ1-2, with 7 bases matching TRBD1. The germline V gene has CDR1 SGDLS and CDR2 YYNGEE. Germline trimming cut 3 bases from V and 8 bases from J; bases unmatched to any gene: 10. The CDR3 is 14 amino acids. DNA of the CDR3: TGTGCCAGCAGCGCCCAGGGGGTCTTGGGCGGCTACACCTTC. Protein sequence: CASSAQGVLGGYTF.

The chain has TRBV6-5 and TRBJ2-5; perhaps TRBD2 as D (5 bases). Trimming pared 5 bases from V and 3 bases from J, leaving 13 bases between. The CDR3 is 14 residues long. The V gene's germline CDR1 is MNHEY and CDR2 SVGAGI. The CDR3 DNA sequence: TGTGCCAGCAGTACCCCGAGGGTCAAAGAGACCCAGTACTTC. This codes for CASSTPRVKETQYF.

The rearrangement links TRBV9 to TRBJ2-4; D is ambiguous. CDR1 and CDR2 (germline): SGDLS, YYNGEE. V was trimmed by 3 bases and J by 0 bases, leaving 10 bases between them. The CDR3 is 15 amino acids. CDR3 in amino acids: CASSAGTVAKNIQYF. The DNA for the CDR3 is TGTGCCAGCAGCGCCGGTACGGTAGCCAAAAACATTCAGTACTTC.

V usage is TRBV7-9 and J usage is TRBJ2-1; D may be TRBD2 (6 bases). Between the trimmed V and J ends, which lost 5 bases and 16 bases, there was a span of 15 bases. CDR3 length equals 11 residues. CDR1 and CDR2 (germline): SEHNR, FQNEAQ (reference sequence). The CDR3 DNA reads as TGTGCCAGCAGCGGGGGACTGACTGTTTTCTTC. Protein: CASSGGLTVFF.

Concerning this clone itself: This likely stems from a read error, as it lies one base from a far larger clone. The genes are TRBV7-9 and TRBJ1-3; D unresolved. CDR1 SEHNR and CDR2 FQNEAQ come from the germline V gene (reference sequence). The CDR3 consists of 15 residues. The CDR3, as DNA: TGTTCCAGCAGCCTGGACTGGACCTCTGGAAACACCATATATTTT. It codes for CSSSLDWTSGNTIYF. The full variable domain, with the rest looked up from reference TRBV7-9 and TRBJ1-3, is DTGVSQNPRHKITKRGQNVTFRCDPISEHNRLYWYRQTLGQGPEFLTYFQNEAQLEKSRLLSDRFSAERPKGSFSTLEIQRTEQGDSAMYLCSSSLDWTSGNTIYFGEGSWLTVV.

The rearrangement uses TRBV2 and TRBJ2-7; TRBD2 matches 10 bases. This CDR3 is built from 15 residues. The germline CDR1 and CDR2 sequences are SNHLY and FYNNEI. J gave up 4 bases and V 5 bases, and 8 bases lay outside the gene matches. CDR3 residues: CASSRLAGDRYEQYF. CDR3 in DNA: TGTGCCAGCAGTCGTCTAGCGGGAGATCGGTACGAGCAGTACTTC.

The chain joins TRBV19 to TRBJ2-6; 9 bases are a match to TRBD1. V dropped 1 base and J dropped 0; count of bases not matched to a gene: 1. Looked up from germline, CDR1 is LNHDA and CDR2 is SQIVND (reference sequence). The CDR3 runs to 17 residues. The CDR3 DNA follows: TGTGCCAGTAGTATAGGGACAGGGGACTCTGGGGCCAACGTCCTGACTTTC. Translation: CASSIGTGDSGANVLTF.

This chain connects TRBV5-3 to TRBJ2-5; tentatively, D is TRBD2 (6 bases). TRBV5-3 belongs to the ORF category, with a function that is uncertain. The CDR3 spans 16 residues. The V and J ends lost 5 bases and 6 bases respectively, with 23 bases between them. The CDR3 DNA is TGTGCCAGAAGGGGGAGGTTGGACTGCTGGGCTAAGACCCAGTACTTC. This gives the protein CARRGRLDCWAKTQYF.

The rearrangement joins TRBV5-1 to TRBJ2-2; 9 positions agree with TRBD1. Germline CDR1 SGHRS, CDR2 YFSETQ. This CDR3 comprises 15 residues. V was pared by 2 bases and J by 7 bases, with 6 bases of the junction left unmatched. The CDR3 region has the DNA TGCGCCAGCAGCTTTACGGGACAGGGCTTCGGGGAGCTGTTTTTT. Protein sequence: CASSFTGQGFGELFF.

This clone was seen more than once but under ten times. Other DNA sequences in the same sample also yield this CDR3. This chain connects TRBV5-1 to TRBJ1-1, with 8 nucleotides matching TRBD1. The length of the CDR3 is 16 residues. Germline values: CDR1 SGHRS, CDR2 YFSETQ. V lost 7 bases to trimming and J lost 6 bases; unmatched junction nucleotides: 17. CDR3 sequence: CASGDVFGDRFSEAFF. CDR3 bases: TGCGCCAGCGGAGATGTCTTTGGGGACAGGTTTTCTGAAGCTTTCTTT. The full variable domain, completed using reference TRBV5-1 and TRBJ1-1, is KAGVTQTPRYLIKTRGQQVTLSCSPISGHRSVSWYQQTPGQGLQFLFEYFSETQRNKGNFPGRFSGRQFSNSRSEMNVSTLELGDSALYLCASGDVFGDRFSEAFFGQGTRLTVV.

V usage is TRBV18 and J usage is TRBJ1-1, with TRBD1 matching over 11 bases. CDR1 KGHSH and CDR2 LQKENI come from the germline V gene. CDR3 length: 17 amino acids. V lost 2 bases, J lost 4 bases, and 9 bases stayed unmatched. Here the CDR3 DNA reads TGTGCCAGCTCACCAGGACAGGGGGCGGCGGATTTCACTGAAGCTTTCTTT. Protein product: CASSPGQGAADFTEAFF.

The V and J genes are TRBV19 and TRBJ2-2; D gene unclear. V was cut by 5 bases and J by 6 bases, with 7 bases left in between. CDR3 length: 12 residues. Germline V lookup: CDR1 LNHDA, CDR2 SQIVND (reference sequence). DNA for the CDR3: TGTGCCAGTAGTTTTACAGCCGGGGAGCTGTTTTTT. Protein sequence: CASSFTAGELFF.

The chain combines TRBV6-1 with TRBJ1-3, with a weak D call TRBD1 (5 bases). V gave up 7 bases and J gave up 0 bases, with 10 bases separating them. From germline, CDR1 is MNHNS and CDR2 SASEGT. The CDR3 is 14 amino acids. The CDR3 region has the DNA TGTGCCAGCACCACGGGGGGCTCTGGAAACACCATATATTTT. It encodes CASTTGGSGNTIYF.

The CDR3 protein is CSVHRDGDYNEQFF. The CDR3 nucleotides read TGCAGCGTGCACAGGGACGGAGACTACAATGAGCAGTTCTTC. The chain couples TRBV29-1 to TRBJ2-1, with a tentative D call TRBD1 (6 bases). The germline V and J ends were trimmed by 6 bases and 3 bases, with 15 bases remaining between them. The CDR3 loop spans 14 amino acids. CDR1 and CDR2 (germline): SQVTM, ANQGSEA.

This chain joins TRBV11-2 and TRBJ1-6; no firm D call. The length of the CDR3 is 15 residues. V was clipped by 8 bases and J by 4 bases, with 15 bases between them. The germline CDR1 and CDR2 sequences are SGHAT and FQNNGV. The CDR3 is CASRDIGPYNSPLHF. Here the CDR3 DNA reads TGTGCCAGCCGGGATATCGGGCCTTATAATTCACCCCTCCACTTT.

The table lists this clone with a count of one. The chain uses TRBV6-1 and TRBJ2-7; D possibly corresponds to TRBD2 (7 bases). Germline loops: CDR1 MNHNS, CDR2 SASEGT. The CDR3 spans 13 residues. The V and J ends lost 6 bases and 4 bases respectively, with 13 bases between them. CDR3 nucleotide sequence: TGTGCCAGCAGATGGGGGGGCGGGTACGAGCAGTACTTC. It codes for CASRWGGGYEQYF.

This chain links TRBV5-5 with TRBJ1-5; 8 positions match TRBD1. CDR1 SGHKS and CDR2 YYEKEE come from the germline V gene (reference sequence). This CDR3 is built from 14 residues. With 3 bases clipped from V and 1 base from J, the junction kept 0 bases outside the gene matches. The CDR3 reads CASSWDRSNQPQHF. The CDR3, as DNA: TGTGCCAGCAGCTGGGACAGGAGCAATCAGCCCCAGCATTTT.

J is TRBJ2-5 and V is TRBV9; 7 nucleotides match TRBD2. Germline V lookup: CDR1 SGDLS, CDR2 YYNGEE. The CDR3 is made up of 16 amino acids. Unmatched junction bases numbered 6, after V lost 0 bases and J lost 1 base. CDR3 region: CASSVGIAGIQETQYF. The CDR3 DNA follows: TGTGCCAGCAGCGTAGGAATAGCGGGTATCCAAGAGACCCAGTACTTC.

This clone was seen a few times. V gene TRBV6-5 combines with J gene TRBJ1-2; D not certain. The CDR3 is 15 residues long. Germline values: CDR1 MNHEY, CDR2 SVGAGI. The ends were cut back, 7 bases at V and 3 bases at J, with 18 bases in the middle. The CDR3 is CASTQRWREDYGYTF. The CDR3 DNA sequence: TGTGCCAGCACCCAAAGATGGAGGGAGGACTATGGCTACACCTTC.

This clone was observed a handful of times. The chain has TRBV4-1 and TRBJ2-1; D is possibly TRBD1 (5 bases). The CDR3 is 15 amino acids. The germline V gene has CDR1 MGHRA and CDR2 YSYEKL. V was cut by 0 bases and J by 2 bases, with 8 bases left in between. The CDR3 spells CASSQDQGPYNEQFF. In DNA, the CDR3 is TGCGCCAGCAGCCAAGATCAGGGTCCCTACAATGAGCAGTTCTTC.

The CDR3 bases are TGTGCCAGCAGTCCCTGGCGGGAGGCATCCTACGAGCAGTACTTC. Its protein product is CASSPWREASYEQYF. The chain joins TRBV28 to TRBJ2-7, with TRBD2 identical over 8 bases. After removal of 5 bases from V and 1 base from J, the junction contained 7 bases not matched to a gene. CDR3 length: 15 residues. Germline V lookup: CDR1 MDHEN, CDR2 SYDVKM.

CDR3 loop: CASTPQPDGELFF. The DNA of the CDR3 is TGCGCCAGCACCCCACAACCTGACGGGGAGCTGTTTTTT. V usage is TRBV5-1 and J usage is TRBJ2-2; D is ambiguous. V was cut by 6 bases and J by 7 bases, with 13 bases left in between. The CDR3 totals 13 residues. Looked up from germline, CDR1 is SGHRS and CDR2 is YFSETQ.

The V and J genes are TRBV2 and TRBJ1-1, with 7 bases identical to TRBD1. Germline trimming cut 3 bases from V and 4 bases from J; bases unmatched to any gene: 8. The CDR3 has 15 amino acids. Per the germline V gene, CDR1 is SNHLY and CDR2 is FYNNEI. In DNA form, the CDR3 reads TGTGCCAGCAGTGAGGAGGGGGCGGTTGGCACTGAAGCTTTCTTT. This translates into CASSEEGAVGTEAFF.

This clone was counted a single time. This sequence joins TRBV11-2 and TRBJ2-3; D ambiguous. Trimming took off 1 base at V and 2 bases at J, with 7 bases between the two ends. The CDR3 consists of 14 residues. The V gene's germline CDR1 is SGHAT and CDR2 FQNNGV. The DNA of the CDR3 is TGTGCCAGCAGCTTAGGGCGGAACACAGATACGCAGTATTTT. Protein product: CASSLGRNTDTQYF.